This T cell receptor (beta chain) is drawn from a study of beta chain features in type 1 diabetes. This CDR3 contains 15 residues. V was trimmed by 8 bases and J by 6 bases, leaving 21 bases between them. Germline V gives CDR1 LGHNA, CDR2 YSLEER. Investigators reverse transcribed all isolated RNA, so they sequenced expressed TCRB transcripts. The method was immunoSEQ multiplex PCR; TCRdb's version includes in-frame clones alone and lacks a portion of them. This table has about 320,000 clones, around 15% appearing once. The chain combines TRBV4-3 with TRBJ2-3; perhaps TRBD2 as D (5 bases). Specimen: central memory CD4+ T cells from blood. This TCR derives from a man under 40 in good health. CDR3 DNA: TGCGCCAGCCGCTCCTCGTTCGACGGGAAGGATACGCAGTATTTT. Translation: CASRSSFDGKDTQYF.